This TCR beta chain was captured in a study of early T cells in non-severe SARS-CoV-2 infection. About the research overall: It was bulk RNA from unsorted whole blood that was sequenced, and the chains were unpaired. Study results and caveats: Anti-spike CD8 responses were favored in VDJdb matching, and private and CD4 specificities were missed.

This clonotype was recorded at least ten times. Antigen: not known. Unique molecular identifiers were attached to individual cDNA molecules. TCRdb processed the 5' RACE reads anew with MiXCR; each CDR3 protein has one entry. The sample lists around 26,000 distinct CDR3 sequences; roughly 4.4% were seen once. This TCR was recovered from an adult who was a healthcare worker with PCR-confirmed SARS-CoV-2 infection or an uninfected control (not recorded which). The sample comprised whole blood.

The CDR3 DNA is TGTGCCAGCAGTTTGAGGGAGGCTTACACTGAAGCTTTCTTT. Residues: CASSLREAYTEAFF. The genes are TRBV12-3 or TRBV12-4 and TRBJ1-1, with no clear D. Trimming took 3 bases from V and 3 from J, leaving 11 bases between them. There are 14 residues in the CDR3.